This T cell receptor (beta chain) was documented in a study of siplizumab effects on memory and regulatory T cells. Study-level points and caveats: A minor share of alloreactive clones matched unstimulated subsets.

This clone was seen repeatedly, ten times or more. As yet, its antigen is unknown. This CDR3 spans 14 amino acids. With V trimmed by 3 bases and J by 6 bases, 7 bases remained unmatched. In germline, CDR1 is LNHNV, CDR2 YYDKDF (reference sequence). TCRdb's copy holds only in-frame clones and misses some; the assay was immunoSEQ multiplex PCR. This sample yields 60,000 to 65,000 clones, of which 79% are seen a single time; roughly 0.4% belongs to the top ten. TEMRA, effector memory, memory and naive subsets, all unstimulated, were sequenced in a few donor pairs. The clonotype was recovered from a human donor in good health. This chain links TRBV15 with TRBJ1-2; 7 nucleotides match TRBD1. Sample: memory CD4+ T cells sorted from blood. CDR3 nucleotide sequence: TGTGCCACCAGCAGGGGACAGTTAGAGAATGGCTACACCTTC. It specifies CATSRGQLENGYTF.